One sample yielded the 21 T cell receptor beta chains listed below, sequenced in a study of shared clonotypes between healthy human individuals. Profiling relied on immunoSEQ multiplex PCR, and the TCRdb table lists in-frame clones only, not all of them. Of more than 900,000 clones listed, more than 75% were seen once; the top ten hold roughly 0.55%. The sample comprised memory CD4+ T cells from PBMCs. Subset noted: CD45RA-negative fraction. The receptors stem from a man aged 18 to 29 in good health. Some clones in this sample may be carry-over from other donors' samples.

This clone was counted between two and nine times. The chain uses TRBV5-6 and TRBJ2-1, with D unresolved. Trimming left V 0 bases short and J 9 bases short, with 10 bases between. Looked up from germline, CDR1 is SGHDT and CDR2 is YYEEEE. The CDR3 covers 13 residues. DNA of the CDR3: TGTGCCAGCAGCTTGGGTGAGATCAGTGAGCAGTTCTTC. Translating gives CASSLGEISEQFF.

The chain has TRBV15 and TRBJ2-5; tentative D call: TRBD1 (5 bases). Germline assignment: CDR1 LNHNV and CDR2 YYDKDF (reference sequence). Trimming cost V 3 bases and J 5 bases, with 7 bases left between them. The length of the CDR3 is 12 residues. CDR3 region: CATSRAGETQYF. The CDR3 bases are TGTGCCACCAGCAGGGCAGGGGAGACCCAGTACTTC.

The chain couples TRBV4-3 to TRBJ1-5; D possibly corresponds to TRBD1 (5 bases). Trimming removed 2 bases from V and 6 bases from J, with 11 bases in between. The CDR3 runs to 14 residues. Germline V lookup: CDR1 LGHNA, CDR2 YSLEER. CDR3 in amino acids: CASSQQMGGQPQHF. CDR3 coding DNA: TGCGCCAGCAGCCAACAAATGGGGGGTCAGCCCCAGCATTTT.

Here the CDR3 DNA reads TGTGCCAGCAGCTTAGTGAGCGGGAGGGATGATGAGCAGTTCTTC. This encodes CASSLVSGRDDEQFF. The rearrangement uses TRBV7-3 and TRBJ2-1; 10 nucleotides agree with TRBD2. This CDR3 is 15 amino acids long. Germline CDR1 SGHTA, CDR2 FQGTGA. The V and J ends lost 2 bases and 8 bases, in that order; junction bases with no gene match: 6.

V gene TRBV5-6 combines with J gene TRBJ1-3; no clear D gene. Trimming stripped 1 base from V and 0 bases from J, with 8 bases between. The V gene's germline CDR1 is SGHDT and CDR2 YYEEEE. The length of the CDR3 is 15 residues. For the CDR3, the DNA is TGTGCCAGCAGCTTGAGTCCAGTCTCTGGAAACACCATATATTTT. Its protein product is CASSLSPVSGNTIYF.

The rearrangement joins TRBV28 to TRBJ1-2; unclear D gene. V was trimmed by 7 bases and J by 4 bases, leaving 13 bases between them. CDR1 and CDR2 (germline): MDHEN, SYDVKM. The CDR3 spans 13 residues. CDR3 amino acids: CASTNQAGYGYTF. For the CDR3, the DNA is TGTGCCAGCACCAACCAGGCAGGCTATGGCTACACCTTC.

This chain joins TRBV28 and TRBJ2-7; 7 positions match TRBD2. This CDR3 has 15 residues. J was trimmed by 0 bases and V by 7 bases; bases with no gene match: 9. The germline CDR1 and CDR2 sequences are MDHEN and SYDVKM. In DNA, the CDR3 is TGTGCCAGCAATTTTTGGGGGGGTGCCTCCTACGAGCAGTACTTC. It specifies CASNFWGGASYEQYF.

The chain is built from TRBV4-2 and TRBJ2-3; D not resolved. Trimming removed 1 base from V and 2 bases from J, with 10 bases in between. Germline V gene data show CDR1 as LGHNA and CDR2 as YNFKEQ. This CDR3 is 15 amino acids long. The CDR3 loop reads CASSQGAELTDTQYF. CDR3 DNA sequence: TGTGCCAGCAGCCAAGGGGCGGAACTCACAGATACGCAGTATTTT.

This clone was recorded only once. The chain links TRBV6-1 to TRBJ1-1; TRBD1 might be the D (5 bases). CDR3 length equals 15 residues. Germline-derived CDR1 and CDR2 are MNHNS and SASEGT. V shed 3 bases and J shed 4 bases, with 15 bases lying between them. The CDR3 loop is CASSDRDALLTEAFF. The CDR3 bases are TGTGCCAGCAGTGACCGGGACGCTTTGCTCACTGAAGCTTTCTTT.

The V gene is TRBV27, the J gene TRBJ2-5, with 8 bases fitting TRBD2. V gave up 2 bases and J gave up 2 bases; unmatched junction bases: 4. The CDR3 has 15 residues. CDR1 and CDR2 (germline): MNHEY, SMNVEV (reference sequence). The CDR3 DNA follows: TGTGCCAGCAGTTTAATAGCGGGGTTTCAAGAGACCCAGTACTTC. Translation gives CASSLIAGFQETQYF.

The rearrangement joins TRBV18 to TRBJ2-7, with 7 positions matching TRBD1. The germline V gene has CDR1 KGHSH and CDR2 LQKENI. This CDR3 has 17 amino acids. J was trimmed by 2 bases and V by 6 bases; bases with no gene match: 16. The DNA for the CDR3 is TGTGCCAGCTCGTCATCTTTTCCGACAACAGGGGCCTACGAGCAGTACTTC. Its translation is CASSSSFPTTGAYEQYF.

The chain links TRBV28 to TRBJ2-7, with a possible D match to TRBD1 (6 bases). CDR3 size: 11 residues. Trimming removed 10 bases at V and 4 bases at J, with 11 bases between. Germline-derived CDR1 and CDR2 are MDHEN and SYDVKM. This chain's CDR3 is CATGTLYEQYF. In DNA form, the CDR3 reads TGTGCCACCGGGACACTTTACGAGCAGTACTTC.

V and J are TRBV7-8 and TRBJ2-1; TRBD1 matches 8 bases. Germline-derived CDR1 and CDR2 are SGHVS and FQNEAQ. The CDR3 is 13 residues long. After removal of 5 bases from V and 6 bases from J, the junction contained 3 bases not matched to a gene. CDR3 loop: CASSRTGLNEQFF. Written as DNA, the CDR3 is TGTGCCAGCAGCCGGACAGGGCTCAATGAGCAGTTCTTC.

With respect to this clone: Different DNA sequences within this sample yield the same CDR3. The chain uses TRBV11-2 and TRBJ2-1; tentatively, D is TRBD2 (5 bases). There are 14 residues in the CDR3. Trimming removed 1 base at V and 4 bases at J, with 8 bases between. Per germline, CDR1 SGHAT and CDR2 FQNNGV. In DNA, the CDR3 is TGTGCCAGCAGCTTAGCGGGAACATACAATGAGCAGTTCTTC. Translation: CASSLAGTYNEQFF.

The V and J genes are TRBV29-1 and TRBJ2-7; D is unclear. CDR1 and CDR2 from the germline V gene are SQVTM and ANQGSEA. Trimming pared 4 bases from V and 3 bases from J, leaving 7 bases between. This CDR3 is 11 amino acids long. The chain's CDR3 is CSVAQHYEQYF. As DNA, the CDR3 is TGCAGCGTTGCCCAGCACTACGAGCAGTACTTC.

The V and J genes are TRBV10-2 and TRBJ2-5; no firm D call. The V end lost 4 bases, the J end lost 2 bases, and 5 bases lay between the germline ends. This CDR3 comprises 12 residues. The germline CDR1 and CDR2 sequences are WSHSY and SAAADI. CDR3 amino acids: CASSGLQETQYF. CDR3 coding DNA: TGCGCCAGCAGTGGTCTGCAAGAGACCCAGTACTTC.

This rearrangement joins TRBV30 to TRBJ1-1; D perhaps matches TRBD1 (5 bases). The CDR3 covers 13 residues. The germline V gene has CDR1 GTSNPN and CDR2 SVGIG (reference sequence). Deletions cut 2 bases from V and 4 bases from J, with 11 bases between. The CDR3, as DNA: TGTGCCTGGAGTAGACAGTCTCCCACTGAAGCTTTCTTT. It codes for CAWSRQSPTEAFF.

The chain is built from TRBV5-1 and TRBJ2-7; D is possibly TRBD1 (5 bases). Between the trimmed V and J ends, which lost 4 bases and 1 base, there was a span of 12 bases. This CDR3 region has 14 residues. The germline CDR1 and CDR2 sequences are SGHRS and YFSETQ. The CDR3 bases are TGCGCCAGCAGCAGCCAGGGAATGTCCTACGAGCAGTACTTC. It encodes CASSSQGMSYEQYF.

The chain links TRBV7-9 to TRBJ2-3; possibly TRBD2 for D (6 bases). The CDR3 is 15 amino acids. The ends were cut back, 4 bases at V and 0 bases at J, with 11 bases in the middle. Germline loops: CDR1 SEHNR, CDR2 FQNEAQ (reference sequence). This CDR3 reads CASSYAGTSTDTQYF. The CDR3 DNA follows: TGTGCCAGCAGCTATGCCGGGACTAGCACAGATACGCAGTATTTT.

The chain links TRBV5-6 to TRBJ1-3; tentatively, D is TRBD1 (5 bases). Germline V gene sequence: CDR1 SGHDT, CDR2 YYEEEE. Trimming removed 1 base from V and 0 bases from J, with 8 bases in between. The CDR3 loop spans 15 amino acids. The CDR3 DNA sequence: TGTGCCAGCAGCTTGTACAGGCACTCTGGAAACACCATATATTTT. Translated: CASSLYRHSGNTIYF. Supplemented by reference TRBV5-6 and TRBJ1-3, the full variable domain reads DAGVTQSPTHLIKTRGQQVTLRCSPKSGHDTVSWYQQALGQGPQFIFQYYEEEERQRGNFPDRFSGHQFPNYSSELNVNALLLGDSALYLCASSLYRHSGNTIYFGEGSWLTVV.

The J gene is TRBJ2-7, the V gene TRBV2; 12 bases line up with TRBD2. Trimming cost V 6 bases and J 4 bases; bases outside gene matches: 4. This CDR3 comprises 14 residues. Germline V CDR1 and CDR2: SNHLY, FYNNEI. The CDR3 spells CASSWTSGTYEQYF. CDR3 bases: TGTGCCAGCAGCTGGACTAGCGGGACTTACGAGCAGTACTTC.